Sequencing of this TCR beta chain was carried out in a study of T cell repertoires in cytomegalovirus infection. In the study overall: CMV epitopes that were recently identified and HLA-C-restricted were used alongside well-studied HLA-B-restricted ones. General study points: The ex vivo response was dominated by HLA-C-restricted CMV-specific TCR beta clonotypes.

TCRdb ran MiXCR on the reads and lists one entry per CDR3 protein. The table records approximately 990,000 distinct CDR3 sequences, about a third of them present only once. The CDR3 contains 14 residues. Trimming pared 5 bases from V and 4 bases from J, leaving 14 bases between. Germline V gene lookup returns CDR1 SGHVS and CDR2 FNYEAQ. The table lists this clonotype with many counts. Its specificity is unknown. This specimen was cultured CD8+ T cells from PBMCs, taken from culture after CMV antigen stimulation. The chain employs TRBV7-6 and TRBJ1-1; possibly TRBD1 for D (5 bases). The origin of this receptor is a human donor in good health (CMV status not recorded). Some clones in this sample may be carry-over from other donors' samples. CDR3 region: CASSPIGAGTEAFF. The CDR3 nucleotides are TGTGCCAGCAGCCCTATTGGGGCTGGCACTGAAGCTTTCTTT.